The 20 T cell receptor beta chains below come from one sample, sequenced in a study of T cells in Graves' hyperthyroidism and ophthalmopathy (dated by TCRdb to between 2018 and 2020). Library prep was done by multiplex PCR. For sequencing, an Illumina HiSeq 2000 was employed. TCR beta CDR3 regions were amplified from RNA transcripts. A first-round RT-PCR of the TCR CDR3 used the HTBI primer set with the Qiagen OneStep RT-PCR kit. TCRdb took the public reads, trimmed them with fastp at Q25, ran MiXCR for clone calling and kept in-frame beta chains. Entries that share a CDR3 protein sequence are merged under the most common genes and DNA. A total of 550,000 to 600,000 distinct CDR3 sequences appear in this sample, 13% to 15% of them only once. 6.5% to 9% of the sample goes to the ten largest clones. Sequencing was done on a sample of blood. These receptors all come from a woman aged 18-30 years with Graves' ophthalmopathy.

This clonotype has just a few counts. The chain couples TRBV7-9 to TRBJ2-4; 13 nucleotides match TRBD2. J gave up 1 base and V 5 bases, and 8 bases lay outside the gene matches. CDR1 and CDR2 from the germline V gene are SEHNR and FQNEAQ (reference sequence). CDR3 length: 18 amino acids. The CDR3 coding sequence is TGTGCCAGCAGCCCCTCCGGGACTAGCGGGAATGCCAAAAACATTCAGTACTTC. Translating gives CASSPSGTSGNAKNIQYF.

This clonotype was seen ten or more times. The chain employs TRBV24-1 and TRBJ2-5, with D possibly matching TRBD2 (6 bases). The CDR3 length is 16 residues. Germline V lookup: CDR1 KGHDR, CDR2 SFDVKD. Trimming took off 3 bases at V and 3 bases at J, with 16 bases between the two ends. The CDR3 sequence: CATSDNAVGGEETQYF. As DNA, the CDR3 is TGTGCCACCAGTGATAACGCCGTGGGAGGAGAAGAGACCCAGTACTTC.

This clonotype was detected a few times. A junction end diverges from the germline sequence, so it may reflect a read error. The chain has TRBV28 and TRBJ1-1; a weak D match, TRBD1 (5 bases). This CDR3 comprises 22 residues. Germline CDR1 is MDHEN and CDR2 is SYDVKM. The CDR3: CASSFFARFAEPGSSMNTEASF. Here the CDR3 DNA reads TGTGCCAGCAGCTTTTTTGCCAGATTTGCTGAACCAGGGTCCTCCATGAACACTGAAGCTTCCTTT.

The table lists this clonotype with many counts. The genes are TRBV6-2 or TRBV6-3 and TRBJ2-5; a possible D gene is TRBD1 (6 bases). The V gene lost 10 bases and the J gene lost 5 bases, with 14 bases spanning the gap. From germline, CDR1 is MNHEY and CDR2 SVGEGT. The CDR3 runs 12 residues. The CDR3 sequence: CATNTGMETQYF. For the CDR3, the DNA is TGTGCCACCAATACAGGGATGGAGACCCAGTACTTC.

This clonotype was recorded many times. J is TRBJ2-1 and V is TRBV2, with 14 bases aligning to TRBD2. The V gene's germline CDR1 is SNHLY and CDR2 FYNNEI. The CDR3 has 21 residues. Losses at the gene ends were 8 bases for V and 1 base for J; bases not matched to a gene: 19. CDR3 sequence (DNA): TGTGCCAGCGGGAACCAGAGACTAGCGGGAGGGCCACAGGATTCCTACAATGAGCAGTTCTTC. Amino acid sequence: CASGNQRLAGGPQDSYNEQFF. Variable domain in full (rest from reference TRBV2 and TRBJ2-1): EPEVTQTPSHQVTQMGQEVILRCVPISNHLYFYWYRQILGQKVEFLVSFYNNEISEKSEIFDDQFSVERPDGSNFTLKIRSTKLEDSAMYFCASGNQRLAGGPQDSYNEQFFGPGTRLTVL.

The chain has TRBV9 and TRBJ2-1; 11 nucleotides align to TRBD1. There are 17 residues in the CDR3. V lost 4 bases, J lost 8 bases, and 14 bases stayed unmatched. The germline CDR1 and CDR2 sequences are SGDLS and YYNGEE. CDR3 amino acids: CASSLHSRDRGGDEQFF. CDR3 coding DNA: TGTGCCAGCAGCCTCCATTCCCGGGACAGGGGGGGGGATGAGCAGTTCTTC.

This clonotype appeared many times. CDR3 bases: TGTGCCAGCAGTGGGGGGGATGGCCGCCGGGACATTCAGTACTTC. Translating it yields CASSGGDGRRDIQYF. The chain couples TRBV28 to TRBJ2-4; 7 positions agree with TRBD2. Germline CDR1 and CDR2: MDHEN and SYDVKM. The ends lost 5 bases at V and 8 bases at J; junction bases unmatched: 12. The CDR3 extends over 15 amino acids.

This clonotype was seen ten or more times. This chain connects TRBV12-3 or TRBV12-4 to TRBJ2-3, with 12 bases aligning to TRBD2. J gave up 7 bases and V 6 bases, and 5 bases lay outside the gene matches. The CDR3 is 14 amino acids. CDR3 amino acids: CASRLAGGPNTQYF. The CDR3 DNA is TGTGCCAGCAGGCTAGCGGGAGGGCCTAATACGCAGTATTTT.

This clonotype was seen at least ten times. The chain has TRBV28 and TRBJ1-1; D remains ambiguous. V shed 5 bases and J shed 7 bases, with 11 bases lying between them. CDR3 length: 12 amino acids. Germline CDR1 MDHEN, CDR2 SYDVKM. The CDR3 DNA is TGTGCCAGCAGTCCCGAGTATTTTGAAGCTTTCTTT. Protein: CASSPEYFEAFF.

This clonotype was found many times. The chain joins TRBV3-2 to TRBJ2-7; the D call of TRBD2 is as the table states it, not checked on the DNA. TRBV3-2 is a pseudogene segment. The CDR3 runs to 16 residues. CDR3 residues: CASSQDRGQARYEQYF. The CDR3 nucleotides are TGTGCCAGCAGCCAAGACAGGGGACAAGCCAGGTACGAGCAGTACTTC.

The rearrangement joins TRBV10-3 to TRBJ2-5, with 7 bases that match TRBD1. V lost 10 bases to trimming and J lost 5 bases; unmatched junction nucleotides: 10. Germline V gives CDR1 ENHRY, CDR2 SYGVKD. CDR3 size: 13 residues. The CDR3 is CATSGGLGETQYF. DNA of the CDR3: TGTGCCACCTCAGGGGGATTGGGGGAGACCCAGTACTTC.

The table lists this clonotype with many counts. The chain employs TRBV6-2 or TRBV6-3 and TRBJ2-5; D gene ambiguous. Germline-derived CDR1 and CDR2 are MNHEY and SVGEGT. The CDR3 sequence is 15 residues long. V lost 2 bases, J lost 13 bases, and 23 bases lay in between. CDR3 sequence: CASSYTLAPPQERYF. The CDR3 DNA follows: TGTGCCAGCAGTTACACCTTAGCCCCCCCCCAGGAGAGGTACTTC.

At least ten counts were recorded for this clonotype. The chain employs TRBV6-1 and TRBJ2-3; D is possibly TRBD1 (6 bases). In germline, CDR1 is MNHNS, CDR2 SASEGT. Trimming cost V 4 bases and J 6 bases, with 23 bases left between them. This CDR3 has 17 residues. The CDR3 DNA reads as TGTGCCAGCAGTGCACAACCAGACAGGTTAGGTGGGGATACGCAGTATTTT. As protein: CASSAQPDRLGGDTQYF.

Ten or more counts support this clonotype. The J gene is TRBJ2-7, the V gene TRBV3-1; D gene uncertain. Trimming removed 0 bases at V and 3 bases at J, with 6 bases between. Germline V gene sequence: CDR1 LGHDT, CDR2 YNNKEL (reference sequence). The CDR3 runs to 13 residues. The CDR3 here is CASSQDISYEQYF. The CDR3 DNA sequence: TGTGCCAGCAGCCAAGACATCAGCTACGAGCAGTACTTC.

This clonotype occurred many times. The CDR3 region is CASRLGGHSNQPQHF. As DNA, the CDR3 is TGTGCCAGCCGCTTAGGAGGGCATAGCAATCAGCCCCAGCATTTT. V and J are TRBV12-3 or TRBV12-4 and TRBJ1-5; D gene unclear. This CDR3 is 15 amino acids long. Trimming took 8 bases from V and 0 from J, leaving 14 bases between them.

This clonotype was seen many times. J is TRBJ2-7 and V is TRBV2; 7 positions agree with TRBD2. The CDR3 covers 14 residues. V shed 1 base, J shed 4 bases, and the junction held 4 bases outside the gene matches. Per germline, CDR1 SNHLY and CDR2 FYNNEI. The DNA for the CDR3 is TGTGCCAGCAGTGAAGGCGGACTAGAGTACGAGCAGTACTTC. Translation gives CASSEGGLEYEQYF.

Ten or more counts support this clonotype. The chain combines TRBV20-1 with TRBJ2-5; D may be TRBD1 (6 bases). The V gene lost 6 bases and the J gene lost 1 base, with 15 bases spanning the gap. CDR1 is DFQATT and CDR2 is SNEGSKA in the germline V gene (reference sequence). The CDR3 covers 14 residues. CDR3 DNA: TGCAGTGCCCGATCCCTCAGGGGCCAAGAGACCCAGTACTTC. Translation gives CSARSLRGQETQYF.

This clonotype occurred many times. The J gene is TRBJ2-3, the V gene TRBV5-5, with D possibly TRBD2 on 5 matching bases. CDR3 length: 16 residues. Looked up from germline, CDR1 is SGHKS and CDR2 is YYEKEE (reference sequence). Trimming left V 1 base short and J 3 bases short, with 15 bases between. As DNA, the CDR3 is TGTGCCAGCAGCTTGTGGTCCGGGGTGCAGACAGATACGCAGTATTTT. Translation: CASSLWSGVQTDTQYF.

This clonotype was counted many times. The chain uses TRBV7-6 and TRBJ2-7; possible D gene TRBD2, 5 bases. Between the trimmed V and J ends, which lost 3 bases and 3 bases, there was a span of 9 bases. Germline CDR1 is SGHVS and CDR2 is FNYEAQ. The CDR3 covers 13 residues. CDR3 in amino acids: CASSFGVFYEQYF. CDR3 bases: TGTGCCAGCAGCTTCGGGGTCTTCTACGAGCAGTACTTC.

This clonotype was picked up one time. The genes are TRBV6-2 or TRBV6-3 and TRBJ1-5; no definite D call. The CDR3 contains 13 residues. CDR1 MNHEY and CDR2 SVGEGT come from the germline V gene. Trimming pared 4 bases from V and 7 bases from J, leaving 11 bases between. The CDR3, as DNA: TGTGCCAGCAGTTGCGAACTGGGGCAGCCCCAGCATTTT. It translates to CASSCELGQPQHF.